This T cell receptor (beta chain) stems from a study of shared clonotypes between healthy human individuals. At the level of the study: Plates per donor: three CD4 naive, three CD4 memory, two CD8 naive, one CD8 memory.

Naive CD8 cells lacked CD45RO, underwent positive selection for CCR7 and left out terminally differentiated effector memory CD45RA+ cells. HIV-negative, healthy adults without recent acute infections or vaccinations were the donors. Germline CDR1 MGHRA, CDR2 YSYEKL. The CDR3 has 16 amino acids. The junction had 3 bases not matched to a gene; V was cut back by 0 bases and J by 1 base. Here immunoSEQ multiplex PCR was the method, and the copy in TCRdb shows in-frame clones only, minus some. In the table there are 2 million to 2.5 million clones, over 85% of which are singletons. Sequencing was carried out using naive CD8+ T cells sorted from blood. The TCR was taken from a man aged 18 to 30 in good health. This chain joins TRBV4-1 and TRBJ2-1; 7 nucleotides match TRBD1. This CDR3 is CASSQEPGGSYNEQFF. Here the CDR3 DNA reads TGCGCCAGCAGCCAAGAACCAGGGGGTTCCTACAATGAGCAGTTCTTC.